These T cell receptor beta chains were read from a single sample in a study of T-cell reconstitution after alpha-beta-depleted transplantation in children. Using its own MiXCR run on the PCR reads, TCRdb lists one record per CDR3 protein. The sample holds hundreds of thousands of distinct CDR3 sequences, over 7.5% seen once. The material sequenced was peripheral blood, taken 360 days after TCRalphabeta/CD19-depleted stem cell transplant. These receptors came from a female patient under 10 years old who had a stem cell transplant for Fanconi anemia, so the T cells may come from the graft donor. The CDR3 runs from the conserved cysteine through the conserved F or W.

TRBJ1-1	TRBV6-5	CASSYFSGPGTEAFF
TRBJ1-5	TRBV19	CASSIMPEPGNQPQHF
TRBJ2-3	TRBV7-9	CASSFLSRATQYF
TRBJ1-2	TRBV3-1	CASSLPGLGYTF
TRBJ2-2	TRBV11-3	CASSLENANTGELFF
TRBJ2-5	TRBV7-2	CASSLWGTGRETQYF
TRBJ2-1	TRBV2	CAMLAGVYNEQFF
TRBJ1-2	TRBV4-3	CASSQDVDSVYGYTF
TRBJ2-3	TRBV18	CASSPIPGSTDTQYF
TRBJ1-6	TRBV10-3	CAIRGQINSPLHF
TRBJ2-1	TRBV9	CASSVFGLAGNEQFF
TRBJ2-2	TRBV6-1	CASTLTGTTNTGELFF
TRBJ1-4	TRBV29-1	CSVEDQGAGRHEKLFF
TRBJ1-4	TRBV5-1	CASSLVPNEKLFF
TRBJ1-5	TRBV10-3	CAISENLPSVGQENQPQHF
TRBJ2-5	TRBV20-1	CRGAGGPQETQYF
TRBJ2-3	TRBV5-6	CASSLRLEMISDTQYF
TRBJ2-6	TRBV11-1	CASSLKAGTASSGANVLTF
TRBJ2-3	TRBV4-3	CASSQDPSWGGTDTQYF
TRBJ2-5	TRBV9	CASSVENWGSQETQYF
TRBJ2-2	TRBV29-1	CSVAGAVGGELFF
TRBJ2-5	TRBV28	CASSLVGGGAGETQYF
TRBJ2-1	TRBV20-1	CSTRGLYNEQFF
TRBJ1-3	TRBV10-3	CAISESGYDTIYF
TRBJ2-1	TRBV12-3/TRBV12-4	CASRASGGNRYNEQFF
TRBJ1-5	TRBV6-2/TRBV6-3	CASSYSSEARGRSNQPQHF
TRBJ2-1	TRBV4-3	CASSQLVEGEQFF
TRBJ1-5	TRBV6-1	CASSEFIGLYSNQPQHF
TRBJ2-5	TRBV29-1	CSGGPPMRETQYF
TRBJ2-7	TRBV28	CVSSFGSTYEQYF
TRBJ1-4	TRBV6-2/TRBV6-3	CASSYRGTVSTNEKLFF
TRBJ2-4	TRBV28	CASSLQGTDIQYF
TRBJ2-1	TRBV18	CASSLTSGRYKRIEQFF
TRBJ2-3	TRBV21-1	CASSGRLEGTDTQYF
TRBJ2-1	TRBV24-1	CATEGGTGRLAEQFF
TRBJ1-1	TRBV15	CATSRGAGTEAFF
TRBJ1-2	TRBV30	CAWSEAEVYGYTF